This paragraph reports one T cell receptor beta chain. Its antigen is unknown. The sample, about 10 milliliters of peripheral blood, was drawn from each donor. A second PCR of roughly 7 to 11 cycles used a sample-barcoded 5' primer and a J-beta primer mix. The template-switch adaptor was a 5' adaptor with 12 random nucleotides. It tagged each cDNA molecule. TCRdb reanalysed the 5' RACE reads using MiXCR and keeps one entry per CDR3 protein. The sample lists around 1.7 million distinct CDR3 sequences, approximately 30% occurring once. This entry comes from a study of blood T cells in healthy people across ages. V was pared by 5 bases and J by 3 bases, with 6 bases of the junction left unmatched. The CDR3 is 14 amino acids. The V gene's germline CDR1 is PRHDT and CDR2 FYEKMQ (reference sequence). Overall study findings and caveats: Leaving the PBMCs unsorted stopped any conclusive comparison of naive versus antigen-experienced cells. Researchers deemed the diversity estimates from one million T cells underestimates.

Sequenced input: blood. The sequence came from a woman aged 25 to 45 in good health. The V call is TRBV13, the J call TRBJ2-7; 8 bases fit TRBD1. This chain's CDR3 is CASSPGQVDYEQYF. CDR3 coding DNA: TGTGCCAGCAGCCCGGGACAGGTAGACTACGAGCAGTACTTC. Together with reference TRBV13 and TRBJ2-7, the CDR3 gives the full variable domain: AAGVIQSPRHLIKEKRETATLKCYPIPRHDTVYWYQQGPGQDPQFLISFYEKMQSDKGSIPDRFSAQQFSDYHSELNMSSLELGDSALYFCASSPGQVDYEQYFGPGTRLTVT.